These 25 T cell receptor beta chains share one sample of origin, sequenced in a study of cytomegalovirus exposure and HLA in healthy donors (dated by TCRdb to 2017 to 2019). The protocol used for the library was the immunoSEQ multiplex PCR assay. The multiplex PCR relied on a mix of 60 forward primers for TCR Vbeta segments and 13 reverse primers for TCR Jbeta segments. TCRdb's version of the immuneACCESS table is confined to in-frame rearrangements and falls short of the full clone set. An unresolved V gene accounts for under half of the shortfall where checked; the remainder is of unknown origin. For this sample there are about 120,000 clones; 74% appear just once. The biggest ten clones account for 2% to 2.5% of the sample. Source material: PBMCs. The source is a human donor in good health.

This chain connects TRBV30 to TRBJ1-3; no firm D call. Germline V gene data show CDR1 as GTSNPN and CDR2 as SVGIG (reference sequence). The CDR3 contains 15 residues. V was trimmed by 2 bases and J by 0 bases, leaving 11 bases between them. CDR3 protein: CAWSQGSNSGNTIYF. CDR3 coding DNA: TGTGCCTGGAGTCAAGGGAGCAACTCTGGAAACACCATATATTTT. Looking up the rest from reference TRBV30 and TRBJ1-3 gives the full variable domain: SQTIHQWPATLVQPVGSPLSLECTVEGTSNPNLYWYRQAAGRGLQLLFYSVGIGQISSEVPQNLSASRPQDRQFILSSKKLLLSDSGFYLCAWSQGSNSGNTIYFGEGSWLTVV.

This clone was seen only a few times. The chain recombines TRBV19 with TRBJ1-1; 9 positions agree with TRBD1. After removal of 3 bases from V and 10 bases from J, the junction contained 12 bases not matched to a gene. CDR1 and CDR2 (germline): LNHDA, SQIVND (reference sequence). The CDR3 is made up of 15 amino acids. This chain's CDR3 is CASSILPGQGMRAFF. CDR3 DNA: TGTGCCAGTAGTATTCTGCCGGGACAGGGTATGAGAGCTTTCTTT. Filled out from reference TRBV19 and TRBJ1-1, the complete variable domain reads DGGITQSPKYLFRKEGQNVTLSCEQNLNHDAMYWYRQDPGQGLRLIYYSQIVNDFQKGDIAEGYSVSREKKESFPLTVTSAQKNPTAFYLCASSILPGQGMRAFFGQGTRLTVV.

This rearrangement joins TRBV4-2 to TRBJ2-5, with a weak D call TRBD2 (5 bases). Germline CDR1 reads LGHNA; CDR2 reads YNFKEQ. V was trimmed by 2 bases and J by 2 bases, leaving 12 bases between them. The CDR3 runs 15 residues. CDR3 sequence: CASSQLSAGQETQYF. The CDR3 nucleotides read TGTGCCAGCAGCCAACTGAGCGCGGGTCAAGAGACCCAGTACTTC.

The chain combines TRBV7-2 with TRBJ2-1; TRBD1 aligns across 7 bases. Germline V gene sequence: CDR1 SGHTA, CDR2 FQGNSA. With 6 bases clipped from V and 8 bases from J, the junction kept 7 bases outside the gene matches. CDR3 size: 13 residues. CDR3 in amino acids: CASRDRRRDEQFF. The CDR3 DNA is TGTGCCAGCAGGGACAGGAGACGGGATGAGCAGTTCTTC.

CDR3 sequence reads: CASRQDRGPTYEQYF. CDR3 sequence (DNA): TGTGCCAGCAGGCAAGACAGGGGACCTACCTACGAGCAGTACTTC. This chain connects TRBV27 to TRBJ2-5, with 8 positions matching TRBD1. The J call may not be correct, given that the DNA end is closer to TRBJ2-7. The CDR3 loop spans 15 amino acids. Germline values: CDR1 MNHEY, CDR2 SMNVEV (reference sequence).

This clone was seen a handful of times. CDR3 sequence: CASREGGSGSNQPQHF. The CDR3 DNA reads TGTGCCAGCAGGGAGGGGGGGAGCGGGAGCAATCAGCCCCAGCATTTT. V and J are TRBV2 and TRBJ1-5, with a weak D call TRBD1 (6 bases). This CDR3 has 16 amino acids. The germline V gene has CDR1 SNHLY and CDR2 FYNNEI. V lost 6 bases to trimming and J lost 1 base, with 16 bases between them.

This clone was observed a handful of times. This chain uses TRBV29-1 with TRBJ1-2, with D possibly being TRBD1 (5 bases). The V end lost 0 bases, the J end lost 1 base, and 12 bases lay between the germline ends. CDR1 is SQVTM, CDR2 ANQGSEA, per germline. The CDR3 totals 15 residues. CDR3 coding DNA: TGCAGCGTTGAAGATCCAGGGATGGGTAACTATGGCTACACCTTC. Its translation is CSVEDPGMGNYGYTF.

The rearrangement joins TRBV2 to TRBJ1-5; a possible D gene is TRBD1 (6 bases). CDR1 and CDR2 (germline): SNHLY, FYNNEI. The length of the CDR3 is 14 residues. V lost 7 bases, J lost 5 bases, and 15 bases lay in between. CDR3 residues: CASTRGSKDQPQHF. DNA for the CDR3: TGTGCCAGCACCAGGGGAAGTAAGGATCAGCCCCAGCATTTT.

The chain has TRBV5-1 and TRBJ1-3; D not certain. V lost 4 bases and J 0 bases, leaving 14 bases between the germline ends. CDR1 is SGHRS, CDR2 YFSETQ, per germline. The CDR3 runs 16 residues. DNA for the CDR3: TGCGCCAGCAGCGGGAGGTCCGGGCCCTCTGGAAACACCATATATTTT. Protein sequence: CASSGRSGPSGNTIYF.

This chain uses TRBV5-1 with TRBJ1-5; no firm D call. The CDR3 has 14 amino acids. The V and J ends lost 0 bases and 5 bases respectively, with 9 bases between them. The germline V gene has CDR1 SGHRS and CDR2 YFSETQ. This CDR3 reads CASSLEVGDQPQHF. The DNA of the CDR3 is TGCGCCAGCAGCTTGGAGGTCGGGGATCAGCCCCAGCATTTT. The entire variable domain, with the rest obtained from reference TRBV5-1 and TRBJ1-5, is as follows: KAGVTQTPRYLIKTRGQQVTLSCSPISGHRSVSWYQQTPGQGLQFLFEYFSETQRNKGNFPGRFSGRQFSNSRSEMNVSTLELGDSALYLCASSLEVGDQPQHFGDGTRLSIL.

V gene TRBV6-4 combines with J gene TRBJ2-1, with 14 positions matching TRBD2. V lost 0 bases and J lost 7; bases outside the gene matches: 5. This CDR3 is 17 amino acids long. Germline values: CDR1 MRHNA, CDR2 SNTAGT. The CDR3 sequence: CASSDSFGTSGSNEQFF. CDR3 bases: TGTGCCAGCAGTGACTCCTTTGGGACTAGCGGGAGTAATGAGCAGTTCTTC.

V usage is TRBV7-2 and J usage is TRBJ1-1, with TRBD1 identical over 8 bases. V lost 5 bases, J lost 6 bases, and 8 bases stayed unmatched. Germline CDR1 reads SGHTA; CDR2 reads FQGNSA. The CDR3 totals 14 residues. The CDR3, as DNA: TGTGCCAGCAGCCTCGACAGGGGTTGGGCTGAAGCTTTCTTT. It yields the protein CASSLDRGWAEAFF.

This sequence joins TRBV13 and TRBJ1-5, with D perhaps TRBD1 (6 bases). Germline CDR1 is PRHDT and CDR2 is FYEKMQ (reference sequence). The V gene lost 5 bases and the J gene lost 6 bases, with 20 bases spanning the gap. The CDR3 consists of 16 residues. The CDR3 DNA reads as TGTGCCAGCAGCCACGGGGGAGGGGGTGGCTCTCAGCCCCAGCATTTT. Its translation is CASSHGGGGGSQPQHF.

J is TRBJ2-7 and V is TRBV30; 8 bases are a match to TRBD1. The CDR3 loop spans 12 amino acids. The J segment lost 5 bases and the V segment lost 4 bases, leaving 4 bases of the junction unmatched. Germline lookup yields CDR1 GTSNPN and CDR2 SVGIG (reference sequence). CDR3 in DNA: TGTGCCTGGACGGACAGGGTACACGAGCAGTACTTC. Translated, it gives CAWTDRVHEQYF.

The chain is built from TRBV6-1 and TRBJ2-2; D is perhaps TRBD1 (7 bases). This CDR3 has 13 amino acids. Germline lookup yields CDR1 MNHNS and CDR2 SASEGT. V gave up 8 bases and J gave up 6 bases, with 13 bases separating them. The CDR3 here is CASGGQGAGELFF. CDR3 sequence (DNA): TGTGCCAGCGGGGGGCAGGGGGCCGGGGAGCTGTTTTTT.

V is TRBV7-2 and J is TRBJ2-4; TRBD2 might be the D (6 bases). This CDR3 has 16 amino acids. In germline, CDR1 is SGHTA, CDR2 FQGNSA. V was clipped by 4 bases and J by 1 base, with 14 bases between them. CDR3 sequence reads: CASSSHPLAAKNIQYF. DNA of the CDR3: TGTGCCAGCAGCTCCCACCCCCTAGCGGCCAAAAACATTCAGTACTTC.

This clone occurred a few times. This chain joins TRBV6-1 and TRBJ1-3, with 9 bases matching TRBD1. The CDR3 is made up of 17 amino acids. From germline, CDR1 is MNHNS and CDR2 SASEGT. The V and J ends lost 4 bases and 0 bases, in that order; junction bases with no gene match: 7. The DNA of the CDR3 is TGTGCCAGCAGTGTAACCGGGACAGGGATCTCTGGAAACACCATATATTTT. Encoded protein: CASSVTGTGISGNTIYF.

The CDR3: CATSGAYEQYF. The CDR3 nucleotides read TGTGCCACCAGCGGGGCGTACGAGCAGTACTTC. This chain connects TRBV15 to TRBJ2-7; weak D call: TRBD1 (5 bases). V was clipped by 5 bases and J by 4 bases, with 6 bases between them. CDR1 and CDR2 (germline): LNHNV, YYDKDF (reference sequence). The CDR3 is made up of 11 amino acids.

The rearrangement links TRBV5-1 to TRBJ2-1, with D perhaps matching TRBD1 (5 bases). CDR3 length: 15 amino acids. Trimming removed 5 bases from V and 6 bases from J, with 18 bases in between. Germline V gene sequence: CDR1 SGHRS, CDR2 YFSETQ. For the CDR3, the DNA is TGCGCCAGCAGTTTACCGCAGGGTTGGGGCAATGAGCAGTTCTTC. This gives the protein CASSLPQGWGNEQFF.

The chain recombines TRBV27 with TRBJ2-6, with a tentative D call TRBD1 (8 bases). V was shortened by 3 bases and J by 1 base, with 16 bases between the two germline ends. Per germline, CDR1 MNHEY and CDR2 SMNVEV (reference sequence). This CDR3 contains 18 residues. The CDR3 DNA reads TGTGCCAGCAGTTTTGGGAGGGACAGGTTATCTGGGGCCAACGTCCTGACTTTC. Translating it yields CASSFGRDRLSGANVLTF.

This clone has only one observation. Written as DNA, the CDR3 is TGTGCCAGCAGCTTCCGGGACAGGGCTTACAATGAGCAGTTCTTC. Encoded protein: CASSFRDRAYNEQFF. The chain employs TRBV5-4 and TRBJ2-1; 9 nucleotides line up with TRBD1. Looked up from germline, CDR1 is SGHNT and CDR2 is YYREEE (reference sequence). CDR3 size: 15 residues. The V segment lost 2 bases and the J segment 4 bases; nucleotides outside the gene matches: 4.

The rearrangement joins TRBV7-2 to TRBJ2-7, with 7 bases lining up with TRBD1. The germline V gene encodes CDR1 SGHTA and CDR2 FQGNSA. Losses at the gene ends were 5 bases for V and 4 bases for J; bases not matched to a gene: 11. The CDR3 extends over 15 amino acids. The CDR3 sequence is CASSVTGTEFYEQYF. The CDR3 DNA is TGTGCCAGCAGCGTAACCGGGACAGAGTTTTACGAGCAGTACTTC.

J is TRBJ2-3 and V is TRBV2; the D gene is possibly TRBD1 (5 bases). Germline V lookup: CDR1 SNHLY, CDR2 FYNNEI. This CDR3 is 14 amino acids long. V was cut by 10 bases and J by 0 bases, with 14 bases left in between. The DNA for the CDR3 is TGTGCCATTGACAGTCTCGCTAGCACAGATACGCAGTATTTT. Translation: CAIDSLASTDTQYF.

The sample holds a few counts of this clone. This chain uses TRBV7-6 with TRBJ1-1; D perhaps matches TRBD1 (6 bases). V was pared by 1 base and J by 2 bases, with 11 bases between. The CDR3 has 15 amino acids. The germline V gene encodes CDR1 SGHVS and CDR2 FNYEAQ. The CDR3: CASSLEQGPNTEAFF. CDR3 sequence (DNA): TGTGCCAGCAGCTTAGAACAGGGCCCAAACACTGAAGCTTTCTTT.

The chain uses TRBV21-1 and TRBJ2-7; no check of the table's D call, TRBD2, against the DNA was made. TRBV21-1 is a pseudogene locus. CDR3 length: 15 amino acids. The CDR3 loop is CASSRPSGRTYEQYF. CDR3 DNA: TGTGCCAGCAGCAGGCCTAGCGGGAGAACCTACGAGCAGTACTTC.